Each of the 26 T cell receptor beta chains below was sequenced from the same sample in a study of breast tumors, draining lymph nodes, adjacent tissues. Using its own MiXCR run on the multiplex PCR reads, TCRdb lists one record per CDR3 protein. The table records approximately 23,000 distinct CDR3 sequences, approximately 75% of them present only once. Sequencing input: tumor-adjacent breast tissue. These receptors came from a female donor with breast cancer. Some clones in this sample may be carry-over from other donors' samples.

The chain carries TRBV20-1 and TRBJ2-2; 10 positions match TRBD1. Germline-derived CDR1 and CDR2 are DFQATT and SNEGSKA (reference sequence). V was clipped by 5 bases and J by 7 bases; unmatched bases: 4. CDR3 size: 13 residues. In DNA form, the CDR3 reads TGCAGTGCTCGACAGGGGGCGGACGGGGAGCTGTTTTTT. Protein: CSARQGADGELFF.

This rearrangement joins TRBV6-6 to TRBJ2-1; no clear D gene. This CDR3 is built from 13 residues. Between the trimmed V and J ends, which lost 2 bases and 6 bases, there was a span of 8 bases. Germline CDR1 and CDR2: MNHNY and SVGAGI (reference sequence). CDR3 protein: CASSYPGVNEQFF. DNA for the CDR3: TGTGCCAGCAGTTACCCAGGAGTCAATGAGCAGTTCTTC.

This chain connects TRBV6-6 to TRBJ1-2, with 7 bases matching TRBD1. CDR1 is MNHNY and CDR2 is SVGAGI in the germline V gene (reference sequence). Trimming cost V 4 bases and J 6 bases; bases outside gene matches: 14. This CDR3 comprises 16 residues. The CDR3, as DNA: TGTGCCAGCAGTTCCCCGGACAGGCGGACGAGGAATGGCTACACCTTC. Translated, it gives CASSSPDRRTRNGYTF.

V gene TRBV7-9 combines with J gene TRBJ2-3; 10 bases match TRBD2. In germline, CDR1 is SEHNR, CDR2 FQNEAQ (reference sequence). V shed 6 bases, J shed 1 base, and the junction held 7 bases outside the gene matches. The CDR3 spans 16 residues. The CDR3 sequence is CASSPRLAGGTDTQYF. The DNA of the CDR3 is TGTGCCAGCAGTCCACGACTAGCGGGCGGCACAGATACGCAGTATTTT.

The chain is built from TRBV4-1 and TRBJ2-5; 10 positions agree with TRBD1. CDR1 and CDR2 from the germline V gene are MGHRA and YSYEKL. With 5 bases clipped from V and 1 base from J, the junction kept 4 bases outside the gene matches. CDR3 size: 15 residues. CDR3 bases: TGCGCCAGCAGCGCGGGACAGGGGTTCCAAGAGACCCAGTACTTC. It is translated as CASSAGQGFQETQYF.

Concerning this clonotype: The CDR3 carries no conserved terminal phenylalanine or tryptophan, so it likely arises from a read error. The DNA is left out, because the CDR3 cannot be placed on it with certainty; the CDR3 is given as TCRdb lists it. The rearrangement joins TRBV24-1 to TRBJ2-5; the DNA was not used to check the table's D call, TRBD1. The germline V gene has CDR1 KGHDR and CDR2 SFDVKD. The length of the CDR3 is 11 amino acids, counting both ends. The CDR3 reads CATSDQPPHKL.

The chain recombines TRBV5-1 with TRBJ2-7; D possibly corresponds to TRBD1 (6 bases). Trimming shortened V by 0 bases and J by 0 bases, and 13 bases separated the two germline ends. Germline V gene data show CDR1 as SGHRS and CDR2 as YFSETQ. This CDR3 contains 16 residues. The CDR3 sequence: CASSLADRFSSYEQYF. CDR3 nucleotides: TGCGCCAGCAGCTTGGCCGACAGGTTTAGCTCCTACGAGCAGTACTTC.

This chain links TRBV10-3 with TRBJ2-3, with TRBD2 matching 7 bases. Germline assignment: CDR1 ENHRY and CDR2 SYGVKD. This CDR3 has 15 residues. V shed 6 bases and J 4 bases; nucleotides not matched to a gene: 10. The CDR3 reads CAIRSAGALSDTQYF. In nucleotides, the CDR3 is TGTGCCATCAGGTCTGCGGGAGCTCTATCAGATACGCAGTATTTT.

CDR3 bases: TGCAGTGCTAGAGATGCCGATACGCAGTATTTT. Translated, it gives CSARDADTQYF. The chain uses TRBV20-1 and TRBJ2-3; D gene uncertain. Trimming cost V 0 bases and J 6 bases, with 4 bases left between them. There are 11 residues in the CDR3. Germline CDR1 is DFQATT and CDR2 is SNEGSKA (reference sequence).

This chain connects TRBV6-1 to TRBJ2-7; 9 positions agree with TRBD2. The CDR3 is 13 amino acids. Trimming took 7 bases from V and 4 from J; bases not matched to a gene: 5. Germline loops: CDR1 MNHNS, CDR2 SASEGT. In nucleotides, the CDR3 is TGTGCCAGCAATAGCGGGAGTTCGTACGAGCAGTACTTC. Its translation: CASNSGSSYEQYF.

This clonotype ranks as medium-sized. The chain couples TRBV9 to TRBJ2-3; D might be TRBD1 (6 bases). V was pared by 2 bases and J by 4 bases, with 11 bases between. The CDR3 is 14 amino acids. Germline CDR1 SGDLS, CDR2 YYNGEE. CDR3 sequence reads: CASSVNRVADTQYF. The DNA of the CDR3 is TGTGCCAGCAGCGTTAACAGGGTGGCAGATACGCAGTATTTT. The full variable domain, completed using reference TRBV9 and TRBJ2-3, is DSGVTQTPKHLITATGQRVTLRCSPRSGDLSVYWYQQSLDQGLQFLIQYYNGEERAKGNILERFSAQQFPDLHSELNLSSLELGDSALYFCASSVNRVADTQYFGPGTRLTVL.

This clonotype has a count of ten or more. V and J are TRBV28 and TRBJ2-2; weak D call: TRBD2 (6 bases). This CDR3 is 14 amino acids long. Trimming removed 8 bases from V and 2 bases from J, with 12 bases in between. CDR1 is MDHEN and CDR2 is SYDVKM in the germline V gene. The CDR3 DNA reads as TGTGCCAGCGGAGCGGGCCTTAACACCGGGGAGCTGTTTTTT. The encoded protein is CASGAGLNTGELFF.

The chain has TRBV10-3 and TRBJ2-7, with 7 positions matching TRBD1. The CDR3 length is 14 residues. J was trimmed by 0 bases and V by 4 bases; bases with no gene match: 3. Germline V gives CDR1 ENHRY, CDR2 SYGVKD. The CDR3 reads CAISVRDSSYEQYF. The DNA for the CDR3 is TGTGCCATCAGTGTAAGGGACAGCTCCTACGAGCAGTACTTC.

The chain recombines TRBV10-1 with TRBJ2-3; tentatively, D is TRBD1 or TRBD2 (6 bases each). The CDR3 consists of 15 residues. In germline, CDR1 is WNHNN, CDR2 SYGVQD (reference sequence). Deletions cut 3 bases from V and 7 bases from J, with 17 bases between. The CDR3 loop reads CASSDGGHPLNTQYF. The CDR3 nucleotides read TGCGCCAGCAGTGACGGGGGACACCCTCTAAATACGCAGTATTTT.

The chain uses TRBV13 and TRBJ2-7; D possibly corresponds to TRBD2 (6 bases). The CDR3 is made up of 14 amino acids. The V gene's germline CDR1 is PRHDT and CDR2 FYEKMQ (reference sequence). Trimming pared 5 bases from V and 5 bases from J, leaving 16 bases between. CDR3 residues: CASSPRDFLDEQYF. The CDR3 nucleotides read TGTGCCAGCAGCCCCCGGGACTTTCTAGACGAGCAGTACTTC.

This clonotype was detected once. The V call is TRBV5-6, the J call TRBJ2-7; D ambiguous. The V end was cut by 0 bases, the J end by 6 bases, with 7 bases between. Germline V gives CDR1 SGHDT, CDR2 YYEEEE. The CDR3 length is 12 residues. The CDR3, as DNA: TGTGCCAGCAGCTTGGGCTGGGGCGAGCAGTACTTC. Protein: CASSLGWGEQYF.

V gene TRBV6-5 combines with J gene TRBJ2-7; D gene uncertain. This CDR3 is built from 12 residues. Trimming cost V 5 bases and J 3 bases, with 8 bases left between them. Per the germline V gene, CDR1 is MNHEY and CDR2 is SVGAGI. As DNA, the CDR3 is TGTGCCAGCAGTCTCAAAGGCTACGAGCAGTACTTC. Translation: CASSLKGYEQYF.

This clonotype was found a few times. The chain uses TRBV19 and TRBJ1-1; D ambiguous. The germline V and J ends were trimmed by 6 bases and 12 bases, with 11 bases remaining between them. Germline V gives CDR1 LNHDA, CDR2 SQIVND (reference sequence). The CDR3 runs 10 residues. CDR3: CASRFSPPFF. For the CDR3, the DNA is TGTGCCAGTAGGTTTTCCCCGCCTTTCTTT.

This rearrangement joins TRBV9 to TRBJ1-6; D might be TRBD1 (5 bases). CDR3 length equals 16 residues. Per the germline V gene, CDR1 is SGDLS and CDR2 is YYNGEE. V shed 4 bases and J shed 7 bases, with 18 bases lying between them. The CDR3 loop is CASSPETEYLNSPLHF. Written as DNA, the CDR3 is TGTGCCAGCAGCCCAGAGACAGAATACCTAAATTCACCCCTCCACTTT.

This clonotype showed up just once. The J gene is TRBJ2-7, the V gene TRBV6-2 or TRBV6-3; D unclear. Germline lookup yields CDR1 MNHEY and CDR2 SVGEGT. CDR3 length equals 14 residues. V was clipped by 6 bases and J by 0 bases, with 12 bases between them. This CDR3 is CASSPDESSYEQYF. The CDR3 nucleotides are TGTGCCAGCAGCCCAGACGAAAGCTCCTACGAGCAGTACTTC.

This clonotype is medium-sized in the sample. The chain carries TRBV24-1 and TRBJ2-3; no reliable D call. CDR3 length equals 16 residues. Germline CDR1 KGHDR, CDR2 SFDVKD. Trimming left V 1 base short and J 0 bases short, with 10 bases between. The CDR3 loop reads CATSDFGQFSTDTQYF. The CDR3 nucleotides are TGTGCCACCAGTGATTTCGGCCAGTTTAGCACAGATACGCAGTATTTT.

As for this clonotype: Its ends do not fully match the called genes, so a read error is possible. The chain uses TRBV4-1 and TRBJ2-7; 7 nucleotides match TRBD1. The CDR3 totals 15 residues. Germline-derived CDR1 and CDR2 are MGHRA and YSYEKL. The CDR3 nucleotides are TGTGCCAGCAGCCGGACAGGCCCGGGGTCCTACGAGCAGTACTTC. Residues: CASSRTGPGSYEQYF.

V is TRBV12-3 or TRBV12-4 and J is TRBJ2-2; perhaps TRBD2 as D (7 bases). This CDR3 is 15 amino acids long. V lost 5 bases and J lost 8, with 18 bases in between. Written as DNA, the CDR3 is TGTGCCAGCAGTCTTACAGGGCGGGGGTTAGGGGAGCTGTTTTTT. Its translation is CASSLTGRGLGELFF.

Ten or more counts support this clonotype. The chain carries TRBV6-2 or TRBV6-3 and TRBJ2-5; D ambiguous. The CDR3 loop spans 12 amino acids. Germline CDR1 MNHEY, CDR2 SVGEGT. V dropped 5 bases and J dropped 5 bases, with 9 bases sitting between them. In nucleotides, the CDR3 is TGTGCCAGCAGTCCGACCGACGAGACCCAGTACTTC. Translation: CASSPTDETQYF.

This chain uses TRBV19 with TRBJ1-5; 8 nucleotides match TRBD1. The V gene's germline CDR1 is LNHDA and CDR2 SQIVND (reference sequence). The CDR3 runs 14 residues. The junction had 0 bases not matched to a gene; V was cut back by 4 bases and J by 1 base. The CDR3 is CASSRTGSNQPQHF. CDR3 DNA: TGTGCCAGTAGTAGGACAGGGAGCAATCAGCCCCAGCATTTT.

By its share, this clonotype is medium-sized (0.01 to 0.1%). The chain uses TRBV27 and TRBJ2-7; tentatively, D is TRBD1 (6 bases). This CDR3 is 16 amino acids long. With 3 bases removed from V and 7 bases from J, the gap between germline ends came to 22 bases. In germline, CDR1 is MNHEY, CDR2 SMNVEV (reference sequence). The CDR3 is CASSFADRVRSGEQYF. The CDR3 DNA reads as TGTGCCAGCAGTTTCGCGGACAGAGTCAGGTCAGGGGAGCAGTACTTC.